The 21 T cell receptor beta chains listed next were all sequenced from one sample in a study of PD-1 blockade in mismatch repair-deficient tumors. Clones were read by immunoSEQ multiplex PCR, and TCRdb kept only the in-frame ones, dropping some. Of around 40,000 clones in the sample, around four fifths were seen once. Source: PBMCs, taken approximately 41 weeks after starting pembrolizumab. The source of these receptors is an adult with mismatch repair-deficient cancer.

The CDR3 loop is CASSFLSSGNEQFF. DNA of the CDR3: TGTGCCAGCAGTTTCTTAAGTAGCGGGAACGAGCAGTTCTTC. This chain joins TRBV27 and TRBJ2-1; TRBD2 matches at 8 bases. Germline trimming cut 3 bases from V and 10 bases from J; bases unmatched to any gene: 8. Germline assignment: CDR1 MNHEY and CDR2 SMNVEV (reference sequence). The CDR3 has 14 residues.

The V call is TRBV4-2, the J call TRBJ1-1; 10 nucleotides agree with TRBD1. CDR1 is LGHNA and CDR2 is YNFKEQ in the germline V gene. The V and J ends lost 1 base and 4 bases, in that order; junction bases with no gene match: 0. The CDR3 has 14 residues. The CDR3 here is CASSQGDRGTEAFF. The CDR3 nucleotides read TGTGCCAGCAGCCAAGGGGACAGGGGCACTGAAGCTTTCTTT.

This rearrangement joins TRBV7-2 to TRBJ1-3, with D maybe TRBD1 (6 bases). CDR3 length: 13 amino acids. The germline CDR1 and CDR2 sequences are SGHTA and FQGNSA. Trimming shortened V by 5 bases and J by 4 bases, and 9 bases separated the two germline ends. CDR3 DNA: TGTGCCAGCAGCAGAGGACAGGGAAACACCATATATTTT. It yields the protein CASSRGQGNTIYF.

The chain combines TRBV7-2 with TRBJ2-5, with TRBD2 identical over 8 bases. The CDR3 has 13 residues. The germline V gene encodes CDR1 SGHTA and CDR2 FQGNSA. V shed 6 bases, J shed 5 bases, and the junction held 5 bases outside the gene matches. The DNA of the CDR3 is TGTGCCAGCAGTCGGGAGGGCTGGGAGACCCAGTACTTC. Its translation: CASSREGWETQYF.

This chain connects TRBV28 to TRBJ1-2; 10 positions agree with TRBD1. Looked up from germline, CDR1 is MDHEN and CDR2 is SYDVKM. This CDR3 contains 14 residues. The V segment lost 6 bases and the J segment 4 bases; nucleotides outside the gene matches: 5. The chain's CDR3 is CASRGTGEVYGYTF. The CDR3, as DNA: TGTGCCAGCAGGGGGACAGGGGAGGTCTATGGCTACACCTTC.

The chain combines TRBV19 with TRBJ1-1; weak D call: TRBD1 (6 bases). There are 15 residues in the CDR3. V was shortened by 4 bases and J by 0 bases, with 12 bases between the two germline ends. Per germline, CDR1 LNHDA and CDR2 SQIVND (reference sequence). CDR3 sequence (DNA): TGTGCCAGTAGTAGAGAATGGGACATGAACACTGAAGCTTTCTTT. This sequence encodes CASSREWDMNTEAFF.

V gene TRBV27 combines with J gene TRBJ1-2; weak D call: TRBD1 (5 bases). V lost 2 bases, J lost 2 bases, and 9 bases lay in between. The CDR3 is 14 residues long. Germline V gene sequence: CDR1 MNHEY, CDR2 SMNVEV (reference sequence). The CDR3 sequence: CASSLERGNYGYTF. The CDR3, as DNA: TGTGCCAGCAGTTTAGAGCGGGGCAACTATGGCTACACCTTC.

The rearrangement links TRBV15 to TRBJ2-7, with 13 bases fitting TRBD2. The ends lost 3 bases at V and 5 bases at J; junction bases unmatched: 7. CDR1 and CDR2 from the germline V gene are LNHNV and YYDKDF (reference sequence). The CDR3 runs to 16 residues. The CDR3, as DNA: TGTGCCACCAGCAGGGGACTAGCGGGATATAGGGACGAGCAGTACTTC. Protein product: CATSRGLAGYRDEQYF.

This clone occurred once. J is TRBJ2-1 and V is TRBV4-1; TRBD2 aligns across 11 bases. The CDR3 length is 16 residues. V shed 1 base and J 4 bases; nucleotides not matched to a gene: 3. Looked up from germline, CDR1 is MGHRA and CDR2 is YSYEKL. The CDR3 protein is CASSQVLAGEYNEQFF. CDR3 coding DNA: TGCGCCAGCAGCCAAGTACTAGCGGGAGAGTACAATGAGCAGTTCTTC.

This chain joins TRBV28 and TRBJ1-4, with D uncertain. Deletions cut 2 bases from V and 9 bases from J, with 7 bases between. CDR1 and CDR2 from the germline V gene are MDHEN and SYDVKM. The CDR3 is made up of 12 amino acids. Here the CDR3 reads CASSLKLQKLFF. CDR3 nucleotides: TGTGCCAGCAGTTTAAAGCTACAAAAACTGTTTTTT.

The chain couples TRBV6-5 to TRBJ2-7, with D tentatively TRBD2 (6 bases). Trimming removed 0 bases from V and 6 bases from J, with 18 bases in between. The CDR3 contains 16 residues. Germline V CDR1 and CDR2: MNHEY, SVGAGI. The CDR3 is CASSYSGSTGRGEQYF. CDR3 nucleotides: TGTGCCAGCAGTTACTCGGGCTCAACCGGGAGAGGCGAGCAGTACTTC.

This sequence joins TRBV28 and TRBJ2-3; TRBD2 aligns across 8 bases. Germline CDR1 is MDHEN and CDR2 is SYDVKM. The CDR3 loop spans 15 amino acids. With V trimmed by 6 bases and J by 0 bases, 5 bases remained unmatched. This CDR3 is CASRDSGESTDTQYF. In DNA form, the CDR3 reads TGTGCCAGCAGAGATAGCGGGGAAAGCACAGATACGCAGTATTTT.

Here the CDR3 DNA reads TGTGCCAGCAGCTCGTTAGGGGTTCGCGCTGAAGCTTTCTTT. Translating it yields CASSSLGVRAEAFF. The rearrangement links TRBV7-9 to TRBJ1-1, with D perhaps TRBD1 (5 bases). V was pared by 4 bases and J by 6 bases, with 15 bases between. The CDR3 spans 14 residues. Looked up from germline, CDR1 is SEHNR and CDR2 is FQNEAQ (reference sequence).

The genes are TRBV9 and TRBJ2-1; D may be TRBD1 (5 bases). The V end lost 4 bases, the J end lost 6 bases, and 17 bases lay between the germline ends. Per germline, CDR1 SGDLS and CDR2 YYNGEE. CDR3 size: 15 residues. The CDR3 bases are TGTGCCAGCAGCCCTAGACAGTCGACACCCAATGAGCAGTTCTTC. The encoded protein is CASSPRQSTPNEQFF.

Notes on this clone: A read error may produce the germline difference seen at one junction end. This chain joins TRBV7-3 and TRBJ2-1; TRBD1 matches at 7 bases. CDR1 and CDR2 (germline): SGHTA, FQGTGA. This CDR3 is built from 15 residues. The CDR3 here is CASSLTTGAYNEQFF. CDR3 DNA sequence: TGTGCCAGCAGTTTAACTACAGGGGCTTACAATGAGCAGTTCTTC.

The CDR3 DNA sequence: TGTGCCAGCAGCCTCGAAAGCGGACAGGGTAAGTACGAGCAGTACTTC. Its translation is CASSLESGQGKYEQYF. The chain employs TRBV11-2 and TRBJ2-7; TRBD1 matches 8 bases. The CDR3 has 16 amino acids. Germline V gene data show CDR1 as SGHAT and CDR2 as FQNNGV. V shed 5 bases and J 4 bases; nucleotides not matched to a gene: 13.

The chain couples TRBV18 to TRBJ2-4; 9 bases are shared with TRBD2. The CDR3 is 16 amino acids. V gave up 1 base and J gave up 3 bases; unmatched junction bases: 4. Germline V gives CDR1 KGHSH, CDR2 LQKENI. As DNA, the CDR3 is TGTGCCAGCTCACCACGGGCGGGAGGGGACAAAAACATTCAGTACTTC. Translated, it gives CASSPRAGGDKNIQYF.

This clone was seen a single time. V is TRBV6-5 and J is TRBJ2-3, with D tentatively TRBD1 (5 bases). This CDR3 has 12 residues. Germline CDR1 reads MNHEY; CDR2 reads SVGAGI. Trimming shortened V by 4 bases and J by 6 bases, and 8 bases separated the two germline ends. DNA for the CDR3: TGTGCCAGCAGTTCGACAGCGGATACGCAGTATTTT. As protein: CASSSTADTQYF.

This chain links TRBV5-1 with TRBJ2-3; maybe TRBD2 (6 bases). V was cut by 1 base and J by 4 bases, with 16 bases left in between. This CDR3 has 16 residues. The V gene's germline CDR1 is SGHRS and CDR2 YFSETQ. CDR3 DNA: TGCGCCAGCAGCTTGCCGCGAGGCGGGACTCCAGATACGCAGTATTTT. The encoded protein is CASSLPRGGTPDTQYF.

The chain recombines TRBV29-1 with TRBJ1-6; the D gene is possibly TRBD1 (5 bases). Germline assignment: CDR1 SQVTM and CDR2 ANQGSEA. V shed 5 bases and J shed 16 bases, with 15 bases lying between them. This CDR3 is built from 11 residues. This CDR3 reads CSVHLGRELHF. In DNA form, the CDR3 reads TGCAGCGTTCACCTGGGGCGGGAGCTCCACTTT. The variable domain in full, completed from reference TRBV29-1 and TRBJ1-6, reads SAVISQKPSRDICQRGTSLTIQCQVDSQVTMMFWYRQQPGQSLTLIATANQGSEATYESGFVIDKFPISRPNLTFSTLTVSNMSPEDSSIYLCSVHLGRELHFGNGTRLTVT.

The chain recombines TRBV28 with TRBJ2-1, with D unclear. V gave up 4 bases and J gave up 10 bases, with 11 bases separating them. Germline V gene data show CDR1 as MDHEN and CDR2 as SYDVKM. This CDR3 contains 12 residues. The CDR3 region has the DNA TGTGCCAGCAGTTCCCCCTATTACGAGCAGTTCTTC. Amino acid sequence: CASSSPYYEQFF.